Below, 24 T cell receptor beta chains from the same sample are listed, as sequenced in a study of tumor T cells in aggressive B-cell lymphoma. Sequenced by immunoSEQ multiplex PCR; TCRdb stores in-frame clones only, minus some. The table shows about 2,300 clones, with approximately 81% occurring only once. Sequenced sample: tumor tissue. The receptors stem from an adult with diffuse large B cell lymphoma.

The V gene is TRBV28, the J gene TRBJ2-7, with a tentative D call TRBD2 (6 bases). There are 14 residues in the CDR3. V lost 5 bases to trimming and J lost 4 bases, with 15 bases between them. Germline CDR1 and CDR2: MDHEN and SYDVKM. CDR3 DNA sequence: TGTGCCAGCAGTGATATGGGACTTGAGTACGAGCAGTACTTC. It yields the protein CASSDMGLEYEQYF.

This clone was recorded only once. CDR3 DNA sequence: TGTGCCAGCAGCTTTCAAGGTGAGGGCTACGAGCAGTACTTC. The encoded protein is CASSFQGEGYEQYF. The V and J genes are TRBV7-9 and TRBJ2-7, with a tentative D call TRBD2 (5 bases). Trimming removed 3 bases from V and 3 bases from J, with 12 bases in between. The length of the CDR3 is 14 residues. Germline V gives CDR1 SEHNR, CDR2 FQNEAQ (reference sequence).

This chain connects TRBV7-9 to TRBJ2-7; the D gene is possibly TRBD1 (6 bases). The CDR3 length is 14 residues. Trimming removed 0 bases at V and 5 bases at J, with 11 bases between. CDR1 and CDR2 from the germline V gene are SEHNR and FQNEAQ (reference sequence). The chain's CDR3 is CASSLAAGVDEQYF. The DNA for the CDR3 is TGTGCCAGCAGCTTAGCAGCAGGGGTCGACGAGCAGTACTTC. The full variable domain, with the rest looked up from reference TRBV7-9 and TRBJ2-7, is DTGVSQNPRHKITKRGQNVTFRCDPISEHNRLYWYRQTLGQGPEFLTYFQNEAQLEKSRLLSDRFSAERPKGSFSTLEIQRTEQGDSAMYLCASSLAAGVDEQYFGPGTRLTVT.

This clone appeared once. The chain carries TRBV5-6 and TRBJ1-2; D is perhaps TRBD1 (6 bases). V gave up 5 bases and J gave up 7 bases, with 12 bases separating them. The CDR3 is 12 amino acids. The germline V gene encodes CDR1 SGHDT and CDR2 YYEEEE. Here the CDR3 DNA reads TGTGCCAGCAGAGGGGGTCGGAGTGGCTACACCTTC. Protein: CASRGGRSGYTF.

The rearrangement links TRBV18 to TRBJ1-5; D call uncertain. Per the germline V gene, CDR1 is KGHSH and CDR2 is LQKENI. The CDR3 consists of 16 residues. V was shortened by 6 bases and J by 0 bases, with 15 bases between the two germline ends. Here the CDR3 DNA reads TGTGCCAGCTCCGCTTCTCCAGTTAATAGCAATCAGCCCCAGCATTTT. Amino acid sequence: CASSASPVNSNQPQHF.

The J gene is TRBJ1-1, the V gene TRBV18; the D is unclear. CDR3 size: 11 residues. V shed 5 bases and J shed 6 bases, with 7 bases lying between them. Germline V lookup: CDR1 KGHSH, CDR2 LQKENI. The CDR3 reads CASSASAEAFF. CDR3 nucleotides: TGTGCCAGCTCAGCATCGGCTGAAGCTTTCTTT. Full variable domain (outside the CDR3, taken from reference TRBV18 and TRBJ1-1): NAGVMQNPRHLVRRRGQEARLRCSPMKGHSHVYWYRQLPEEGLKFMVYLQKENIIDESGMPKERFSAEFPKEGPSILRIQQVVRGDSAAYFCASSASAEAFFGQGTRLTVV.

The V gene is TRBV7-9, the J gene TRBJ2-1; no firm D call. This CDR3 spans 11 amino acids. Germline assignment: CDR1 SEHNR and CDR2 FQNEAQ (reference sequence). Between the trimmed V and J ends, which lost 5 bases and 4 bases, there was a span of 3 bases. CDR3 sequence (DNA): TGTGCCAGCAGCCCTTACAATGAGCAGTTCTTC. It translates to CASSPYNEQFF.

The chain joins TRBV4-3 to TRBJ1-4; TRBD1 agrees at 8 bases. This CDR3 region has 15 residues. The trim removed 3 bases at V and 7 bases at J, leaving 7 bases unmatched. Germline lookup yields CDR1 LGHNA and CDR2 YSLEER. The CDR3 sequence: CASSHSQGAGEKLFF. The CDR3 DNA reads TGCGCCAGCAGCCACAGCCAGGGGGCGGGTGAAAAACTGTTTTTT.

In its sample, this clone ranks as large. The rearrangement uses TRBV7-9 and TRBJ1-1, with D possibly being TRBD1 (6 bases). The CDR3 sequence is 15 residues long. Between the trimmed V and J ends, which lost 2 bases and 7 bases, there was a span of 17 bases. Germline lookup yields CDR1 SEHNR and CDR2 FQNEAQ (reference sequence). This chain's CDR3 is CASSLYDGGLGEAFF. As DNA, the CDR3 is TGTGCCAGCAGCTTATACGACGGGGGGCTCGGTGAAGCTTTCTTT.

The rearrangement uses TRBV2 and TRBJ2-6, with D uncertain. CDR3 length: 15 residues. V shed 4 bases and J shed 0 bases, with 7 bases lying between them. Germline loops: CDR1 SNHLY, CDR2 FYNNEI. CDR3 sequence reads: CASSAPSSGANVLTF. For the CDR3, the DNA is TGTGCCAGCAGTGCCCCGAGCTCTGGGGCCAACGTCCTGACTTTC.

V and J are TRBV30 and TRBJ1-2; D is unclear. There are 11 residues in the CDR3. Germline CDR1 GTSNPN, CDR2 SVGIG (reference sequence). V was clipped by 5 bases and J by 4 bases, with 8 bases between them. The CDR3 loop is CAWAGAYGYTF. The DNA of the CDR3 is TGTGCCTGGGCGGGAGCCTATGGCTACACCTTC.

V gene TRBV7-6 combines with J gene TRBJ2-1; 8 bases agree with TRBD2. Per the germline V gene, CDR1 is SGHVS and CDR2 is FNYEAQ. V was pared by 4 bases and J by 9 bases, with 20 bases of the junction left unmatched. The CDR3 runs to 18 residues. CDR3 coding DNA: TGTGCCAGCAGCTCCGGCCCCCTGACTAGCGTGCTTGATGGTGAGCAGTTCTTC. As protein: CASSSGPLTSVLDGEQFF.

This chain links TRBV6-1 with TRBJ1-2; TRBD1 agrees at 9 bases. Per the germline V gene, CDR1 is MNHNS and CDR2 is SASEGT. V gave up 6 bases and J gave up 2 bases; unmatched junction bases: 4. This CDR3 has 14 amino acids. The DNA of the CDR3 is TGTGCCAGCAGAACCGGGACAGGGAACTATGGCTACACCTTC. This sequence encodes CASRTGTGNYGYTF.

The J gene is TRBJ2-1, the V gene TRBV28, with 8 bases lining up with TRBD2. Per germline, CDR1 MDHEN and CDR2 SYDVKM. The CDR3 length is 15 residues. V lost 2 bases and J lost 9; bases outside the gene matches: 9. CDR3 DNA: TGTGCCAGCAGTTTAGTACTAGCGGAGTGGATTGAGCAGTTCTTC. Protein: CASSLVLAEWIEQFF.

On this clone: The junction differs from germline at one of its ends, possibly a read error. The chain employs TRBV7-2 and TRBJ2-3; 9 bases agree with TRBD2. This CDR3 comprises 16 residues. Germline CDR1 is SGHTA and CDR2 is FQGNSA. In DNA form, the CDR3 reads TGTGCCAGCAGCCCGATTCTAGCGGGGCCCACAGATATGCAGTATTTT. Translation gives CASSPILAGPTDMQYF.

The gene calls are TRBV5-1 and TRBJ2-2; no clear D gene. The germline V gene has CDR1 SGHRS and CDR2 YFSETQ. Trimming took off 7 bases at V and 6 bases at J, with 4 bases between the two ends. This CDR3 comprises 10 residues. The CDR3 region is CASLPGELFF. In nucleotides, the CDR3 is TGCGCCAGCCTCCCCGGGGAGCTGTTTTTT.

CDR3 nucleotides: TGTGCCAGCAGTTACGGGGGACAGGTTAATTCACCCCTCCACTTT. Residues: CASSYGGQVNSPLHF. The V and J genes are TRBV6-5 and TRBJ1-6; 8 nucleotides align to TRBD1. This CDR3 region has 15 residues. V was clipped by 2 bases and J by 6 bases; unmatched bases: 3. The germline V gene encodes CDR1 MNHEY and CDR2 SVGAGI.

The V gene is TRBV10-2, the J gene TRBJ2-2, with D perhaps TRBD1 (6 bases). Germline values: CDR1 WSHSY, CDR2 SAAADI. This CDR3 has 16 residues. Trimming removed 7 bases at V and 1 base at J, with 16 bases between. The CDR3, as DNA: TGCGCCAGCATTAAGTTAGTGGGACAGAACACCGGGGAGCTGTTTTTT. Its protein product is CASIKLVGQNTGELFF.

The chain recombines TRBV29-1 with TRBJ2-3; 7 bases match TRBD1. The CDR3 has 14 residues. V lost 6 bases and J lost 4; bases outside the gene matches: 10. Germline V gives CDR1 SQVTM, CDR2 ANQGSEA. The CDR3 is CSVTGVVSADTQYF. The CDR3 DNA follows: TGCAGCGTCACAGGGGTAGTATCGGCAGATACGCAGTATTTT.

The chain links TRBV7-6 to TRBJ2-7; possible D gene TRBD1, 6 bases. The CDR3 runs 13 residues. Trimming pared 5 bases from V and 5 bases from J, leaving 13 bases between. Germline lookup yields CDR1 SGHVS and CDR2 FNYEAQ. The CDR3 nucleotides read TGTGCCAGCAGCCCCCGAACAGGGCACGAGCAGTACTTC. Protein sequence: CASSPRTGHEQYF.

The genes are TRBV30 and TRBJ2-2, with 8 nucleotides matching TRBD1. This CDR3 region has 15 residues. J was trimmed by 5 bases and V by 3 bases; bases with no gene match: 8. The germline gives CDR1 GTSNPN, CDR2 SVGIG (reference sequence). Here the CDR3 DNA reads TGTGCCTGGAGATTGTCGGACAGGGAAACCGGGGAGCTGTTTTTT. This translates into CAWRLSDRETGELFF.

The CDR3 loop is CASSQGRGSSSYNEQFF. CDR3 in DNA: TGTGCCAGCAGCCAAGGCCGCGGGAGCAGCTCCTACAATGAGCAGTTCTTC. This chain connects TRBV14 to TRBJ2-1; TRBD2 matches 7 bases. This CDR3 is 17 amino acids long. J lost 0 bases, V lost 1 base, and 6 bases had no gene match. Germline V gene sequence: CDR1 SGHDN, CDR2 FVKESK.

The rearrangement joins TRBV4-3 to TRBJ2-1; tentative D call: TRBD2 (6 bases). Per the germline V gene, CDR1 is LGHNA and CDR2 is YSLEER. V was clipped by 5 bases and J by 9 bases, with 20 bases between them. The CDR3 is 15 residues long. The CDR3: CASSGEGLAAGEQFF. The CDR3 nucleotides are TGCGCCAGCAGCGGAGAGGGACTCGCGGCGGGTGAGCAGTTCTTC.

The rearrangement uses TRBV6-6 and TRBJ1-2, with D possibly matching TRBD1 (6 bases). The CDR3 runs 13 residues. The germline V gene encodes CDR1 MNHNY and CDR2 SVGAGI (reference sequence). V was cut by 7 bases and J by 3 bases, with 12 bases left in between. CDR3 residues: CASISNRDYGYTF. CDR3 sequence (DNA): TGTGCCAGCATTAGTAACAGGGACTATGGCTACACCTTC.